These 30 T cell receptor beta chains share one sample of origin, sequenced in a study of identical twins. Via MiXCR, TCRdb re-called the 5' RACE reads, giving one row per CDR3 protein. The table shows some 790,000 distinct CDR3 sequences, with 18% occurring only once. These records were also assigned to another study, of T cells expressing NK-cell markers.

The sample comprised PBMCs. These receptors all come from a young woman in good health.

This clonotype has ten or more counts. The rearrangement links TRBV6-5 to TRBJ2-1; 9 bases match TRBD1. This CDR3 is built from 15 residues. Germline lookup yields CDR1 MNHEY and CDR2 SVGAGI. Trimming at V came to 5 bases and at J to 4 bases, leaving 6 bases not matched to a gene. The CDR3 bases are TGTGCCAGCAGTCCCCCGGGACAGGGATACAATGAGCAGTTCTTC. Its protein is CASSPPGQGYNEQFF.

This clonotype occurred a few times. This chain links TRBV10-3 with TRBJ1-2; 8 nucleotides line up with TRBD1. Germline assignment: CDR1 ENHRY and CDR2 SYGVKD. The CDR3 spans 14 residues. V dropped 3 bases and J dropped 9; count of bases not matched to a gene: 9. In nucleotides, the CDR3 is TGTGCCATCAGTGACGCGGGACAGGATAGTAGCTACACCTTC. Encoded protein: CAISDAGQDSSYTF.

This clonotype was observed a handful of times. V and J are TRBV5-1 and TRBJ2-3, with 7 bases aligning to TRBD2. Unmatched junction bases numbered 10, after V lost 4 bases and J lost 2 bases. The CDR3 totals 16 residues. CDR1 is SGHRS and CDR2 is YFSETQ in the germline V gene. For the CDR3, the DNA is TGCGCCAGCAGCCCAATGTTGGGGGGGGTCACAGATACGCAGTATTTT. It codes for CASSPMLGGVTDTQYF.

V usage is TRBV5-1 and J usage is TRBJ2-1, with TRBD2 as a possible D gene (5 bases). V was cut by 2 bases and J by 7 bases, with 10 bases left in between. Germline lookup yields CDR1 SGHRS and CDR2 YFSETQ. This CDR3 has 13 amino acids. CDR3 nucleotide sequence: TGCGCCAGCAGCTTTATTCCGGGGAATGAGCAGTTCTTC. Amino acid sequence: CASSFIPGNEQFF. Full variable domain (missing parts from reference TRBV5-1 and TRBJ2-1): KAGVTQTPRYLIKTRGQQVTLSCSPISGHRSVSWYQQTPGQGLQFLFEYFSETQRNKGNFPGRFSGRQFSNSRSEMNVSTLELGDSALYLCASSFIPGNEQFFGPGTRLTVL.

The V call is TRBV29-1, the J call TRBJ1-1; a possible D gene is TRBD1 (6 bases). Trimming took 0 bases from V and 1 from J, leaving 12 bases between them. Germline V gene data show CDR1 as SQVTM and CDR2 as ANQGSEA. There are 15 residues in the CDR3. The CDR3 sequence is CSVEETGQKNTEAFF. The CDR3 nucleotides are TGCAGCGTTGAAGAAACAGGGCAAAAGAACACTGAAGCTTTCTTT. Supplemented by reference TRBV29-1 and TRBJ1-1, the full variable domain reads SAVISQKPSRDICQRGTSLTIQCQVDSQVTMMFWYRQQPGQSLTLIATANQGSEATYESGFVIDKFPISRPNLTFSTLTVSNMSPEDSSIYLCSVEETGQKNTEAFFGQGTRLTVV.

This clonotype showed up just a few times. Since a much larger clone is just one base distant, this may be a read error. The chain carries TRBV27 and TRBJ2-1, with TRBD2 matching over 11 bases. CDR3 length: 14 residues. Germline trimming cut 7 bases from V and 3 bases from J; bases unmatched to any gene: 2. The germline V gene has CDR1 MNHEY and CDR2 SMNVEV (reference sequence). The CDR3 region has the DNA TGTGCCAGCATCGGACTAGCGGGCTACAATGAGCAGTTCTTC. Translated, it gives CASIGLAGYNEQFF.

In DNA form, the CDR3 reads TGTGCCAGCAACGGGGGTACCAAGCCGGAGACCCAGTACTTC. This gives the protein CASNGGTKPETQYF. This sequence joins TRBV7-9 and TRBJ2-5; possible D gene TRBD2, 6 bases. The CDR3 sequence is 14 residues long. Germline V gene sequence: CDR1 SEHNR, CDR2 FQNEAQ (reference sequence). Trimming left V 7 bases short and J 5 bases short, with 17 bases between.

The V call is TRBV20-1, the J call TRBJ2-5; possibly TRBD1 for D (6 bases). CDR1 is DFQATT, CDR2 SNEGSKA, per germline (reference sequence). Trimming removed 4 bases from V and 7 bases from J, with 19 bases in between. CDR3 length: 14 amino acids. The CDR3 protein is CSATRSQGGGTQYF. The CDR3, as DNA: TGCAGTGCTACCCGCTCACAGGGTGGGGGGACCCAGTACTTC.

This clonotype was counted only a few times. The rearrangement links TRBV6-2 or TRBV6-3 to TRBJ2-1, with D perhaps matching TRBD2 (6 bases). The V end lost 10 bases, the J end lost 6 bases, and 19 bases lay between the germline ends. The CDR3 is 14 amino acids. CDR1 and CDR2 from the germline V gene are MNHEY and SVGEGT. This CDR3 is CAIGTSILSNEQFF. CDR3 in DNA: TGTGCCATAGGTACTAGCATTCTTTCCAATGAGCAGTTCTTC.

This clonotype was found many times. CDR3 in DNA: TGTGCCAGCAGCTTGACCGGGACAGGGACCTACGAGCAGTACTTC. This gives the protein CASSLTGTGTYEQYF. This chain links TRBV7-2 with TRBJ2-7; TRBD1 matches 9 bases. The CDR3 runs 15 residues. In germline, CDR1 is SGHTA, CDR2 FQGNSA. V dropped 3 bases and J dropped 2; count of bases not matched to a gene: 5.

The gene calls are TRBV3-1 and TRBJ2-7; 7 bases align to TRBD2. Germline V gene sequence: CDR1 LGHDT, CDR2 YNNKEL (reference sequence). After removal of 1 base from V and 5 bases from J, the junction contained 5 bases not matched to a gene. This CDR3 is 14 amino acids long. CDR3 in DNA: TGTGCCAGCAGCCAAGGGGACGGGAGGAACGAGCAGTACTTC. Translation gives CASSQGDGRNEQYF.

This sequence joins TRBV6-1 and TRBJ2-7; TRBD1 or TRBD2 may be the D gene (5 bases each). CDR3 length equals 13 residues. Germline V gene data show CDR1 as MNHNS and CDR2 as SASEGT. The germline V and J ends were trimmed by 6 bases and 5 bases, with 14 bases remaining between them. DNA for the CDR3: TGTGCCAGCAGCCTCCGGGACGTCAACGAGCAGTACTTC. Its translation: CASSLRDVNEQYF.

This clonotype was detected only a few times. The J gene is TRBJ2-1, the V gene TRBV29-1; D may match TRBD1 or TRBD2 (6 bases each). Germline lookup yields CDR1 SQVTM and CDR2 ANQGSEA. The V gene lost 7 bases and the J gene lost 8 bases, with 21 bases spanning the gap. The CDR3 loop spans 14 amino acids. The CDR3 nucleotides read TGCAGCGAAACTCTAGGGGGGACGGGATATGAGCAGTTCTTC. It codes for CSETLGGTGYEQFF.

Turning to this clonotype: A junction boundary mismatches the germline segment, possibly from a read error. The chain couples TRBV12-3 or TRBV12-4 to TRBJ2-5; 7 nucleotides line up with TRBD2. The CDR3 is made up of 14 amino acids. Written as DNA, the CDR3 is TGTGCCAGCAGTTTCTTCGGGGAGGGAGAGGCCCAGTACTTC. It is translated as CASSFFGEGEAQYF.

At least ten counts were recorded for this clonotype. J is TRBJ2-1 and V is TRBV5-5, with no clear D. Trimming removed 1 base from V and 0 bases from J, with 11 bases in between. The CDR3 loop spans 16 amino acids. Germline V gives CDR1 SGHKS, CDR2 YYEKEE (reference sequence). The CDR3 loop is CASSLFLAGSYNEQFF. The CDR3 bases are TGTGCCAGCAGCTTGTTTTTGGCAGGCTCCTACAATGAGCAGTTCTTC.

This clonotype was counted a few times. The V and J genes are TRBV15 and TRBJ1-6; D is unresolved. Looked up from germline, CDR1 is LNHNV and CDR2 is YYDKDF (reference sequence). This CDR3 has 14 residues. Trimming pared 4 bases from V and 0 bases from J, leaving 4 bases between. The CDR3 region has the DNA TGTGCCACCAGCATAAGCTCCTATAATTCACCCCTCCACTTT. It codes for CATSISSYNSPLHF.

This clonotype was counted ten times or more. The chain couples TRBV12-3 or TRBV12-4 to TRBJ1-4, with 7 nucleotides matching TRBD1. The CDR3 length is 12 residues. Losses at the gene ends were 8 bases for V and 10 bases for J; bases not matched to a gene: 7. CDR3 in amino acids: CASSQGQGKLFF. In DNA, the CDR3 is TGTGCCAGCTCACAGGGGCAGGGAAAACTGTTTTTT.

This clonotype was found many times. This chain links TRBV7-3 with TRBJ1-1; 7 bases map to TRBD1. V gave up 5 bases and J gave up 1 base; unmatched junction bases: 4. Germline CDR1 SGHTA, CDR2 FQGTGA. This CDR3 is 14 amino acids long. This chain's CDR3 is CASSRDSTNTEAFF. CDR3 nucleotides: TGTGCCAGCAGCCGGGACAGTACGAACACTGAAGCTTTCTTT.

The V call is TRBV12-5, the J call TRBJ2-2; D is unclear. This CDR3 comprises 14 residues. Trimming stripped 2 bases from V and 2 bases from J, with 6 bases between. The V gene's germline CDR1 is LGHNT and CDR2 FRNRAP. This chain's CDR3 is CASGLYPNTGELFF. DNA of the CDR3: TGTGCTAGTGGTTTGTACCCCAACACCGGGGAGCTGTTTTTT.

At least ten counts were recorded for this clonotype. The chain couples TRBV12-3 or TRBV12-4 to TRBJ1-2, with 8 bases matching TRBD1. The V gene end was trimmed by 5 bases and the J gene end by 8 bases; junction bases not matched to a gene: 7. This CDR3 contains 13 residues. Written as DNA, the CDR3 is TGTGCCAGCAGTCGTGGACAGGGAGAGGGCTACACCTTC. It yields the protein CASSRGQGEGYTF.

This sequence joins TRBV7-9 and TRBJ2-2; 8 nucleotides line up with TRBD1. The CDR3 runs to 17 residues. V shed 5 bases and J 9 bases; nucleotides not matched to a gene: 17. Germline assignment: CDR1 SEHNR and CDR2 FQNEAQ (reference sequence). CDR3 nucleotides: TGTGCCAGCAGCCCACCCAGGGGGCTAGTAGGGGTCCGGGAGCTGTTTTTT. As protein: CASSPPRGLVGVRELFF.

This clonotype was picked up a small number of times. The V gene is TRBV6-2 or TRBV6-3, the J gene TRBJ2-5; tentatively, D is TRBD2 (6 bases). Germline V gene data show CDR1 as MNHEY and CDR2 as SVGEGT. Trimming shortened V by 2 bases and J by 3 bases, and 10 bases separated the two germline ends. The CDR3 runs to 14 residues. CDR3 coding DNA: TGTGCCAGCAGTTACACGGGGGTGGAAGAGACCCAGTACTTC. Its translation is CASSYTGVEETQYF.

This chain joins TRBV12-3 or TRBV12-4 and TRBJ2-2; D ambiguous. The V gene lost 6 bases and the J gene lost 6 bases, with 11 bases spanning the gap. This CDR3 comprises 13 residues. The CDR3 sequence is CASSFRLAGELFF. The CDR3 coding sequence is TGTGCCAGCAGCTTCAGATTGGCCGGGGAGCTGTTTTTT.

The V call is TRBV15, the J call TRBJ2-5; 7 nucleotides agree with TRBD1. This CDR3 is built from 14 residues. From germline, CDR1 is LNHNV and CDR2 YYDKDF (reference sequence). J was trimmed by 4 bases and V by 0 bases; bases with no gene match: 2. The CDR3 DNA follows: TGTGCCACCAGCAGAGATACAGGGGCAGAGACCCAGTACTTC. Amino acid sequence: CATSRDTGAETQYF.

The chain carries TRBV5-1 and TRBJ2-1; 8 nucleotides line up with TRBD2. Germline V gives CDR1 SGHRS, CDR2 YFSETQ. This CDR3 spans 15 amino acids. The J segment lost 4 bases and the V segment lost 2 bases, leaving 5 bases of the junction unmatched. The CDR3 loop is CASSFDSGVYNEQFF. In DNA form, the CDR3 reads TGCGCCAGCAGCTTCGATAGCGGGGTTTACAATGAGCAGTTCTTC.

V and J are TRBV30 and TRBJ2-2, with D uncertain. There are 13 residues in the CDR3. CDR1 and CDR2 (germline): GTSNPN, SVGIG (reference sequence). The V end lost 2 bases, the J end lost 3 bases, and 7 bases lay between the germline ends. The CDR3 here is CAWSYLYTGELFF. In DNA, the CDR3 is TGTGCCTGGAGTTATCTCTACACCGGGGAGCTGTTTTTT. Variable domain in full (rest from reference TRBV30 and TRBJ2-2): SQTIHQWPATLVQPVGSPLSLECTVEGTSNPNLYWYRQAAGRGLQLLFYSVGIGQISSEVPQNLSASRPQDRQFILSSKKLLLSDSGFYLCAWSYLYTGELFFGEGSRLTVL.

This clonotype was detected a few times. This chain joins TRBV11-2 and TRBJ1-1, with D uncertain. The CDR3 length is 13 residues. CDR1 and CDR2 (germline): SGHAT, FQNNGV. Trimming pared 8 bases from V and 2 bases from J, leaving 12 bases between. The CDR3 is CASPGILNTEAFF. The CDR3 bases are TGTGCCAGCCCCGGGATCCTTAACACTGAAGCTTTCTTT.

V gene TRBV11-3 combines with J gene TRBJ2-3; TRBD2 agrees at 10 bases. The CDR3 is made up of 14 amino acids. CDR1 and CDR2 from the germline V gene are SGHNT and YENEEA. V lost 6 bases and J lost 6; bases outside the gene matches: 6. CDR3 region: CASSHGTSVDTQYF. Here the CDR3 DNA reads TGTGCCAGCAGTCACGGGACTAGCGTGGATACGCAGTATTTT.

The chain recombines TRBV6-5 with TRBJ1-2; D gene ambiguous. Germline V gene data show CDR1 as MNHEY and CDR2 as SVGAGI. The CDR3 has 13 amino acids. V was shortened by 2 bases and J by 4 bases, with 8 bases between the two germline ends. The CDR3 sequence is CASSYEGSYGYTF. Here the CDR3 DNA reads TGTGCCAGCAGTTACGAGGGTAGCTATGGCTACACCTTC.

The V gene is TRBV7-2, the J gene TRBJ2-7; D remains ambiguous. The CDR3 loop spans 14 amino acids. The V gene's germline CDR1 is SGHTA and CDR2 FQGNSA. V was trimmed by 1 base and J by 1 base, leaving 8 bases between them. CDR3 amino acids: CASSLGTQSYEQYF. CDR3 nucleotide sequence: TGTGCCAGCAGCTTAGGGACGCAATCCTACGAGCAGTACTTC.